This T cell receptor (beta chain) was identified in a study of shared clonotypes between healthy human individuals. On sorted subsets, replicate PCRs used approximately 190 ng DNA, or some 28,000 T cell genomes. Sequencing was performed with immunoSEQ multiplex PCR; in TCRdb, only in-frame clones are kept and a portion is missing. The sample consists of roughly 1,500,000 clones, 98% of them appearing once. This clone occurred a few times. The sample contains more than one DNA sequence encoding this CDR3. The investigators split CD4+ cells into a CD45RA+ naive subset and a CD45RA-negative memory subset. Sequencing used naive CD4+ T cells sorted from blood. Subset given: CD45RA+ positively selected. This clonotype originated in a man aged 25 to 40 in good health.

The CDR3 sequence: CASSLGPGANVLTF. The DNA of the CDR3 is TGCGCCAGCAGCTTGGGCCCTGGGGCCAACGTCCTGACTTTC. The chain recombines TRBV5-1 with TRBJ2-6, with D hard to call. The CDR3 loop spans 14 amino acids. The V end was cut by 0 bases, the J end by 2 bases, with 3 bases between. From germline, CDR1 is SGHRS and CDR2 YFSETQ. The full variable domain, with the rest looked up from reference TRBV5-1 and TRBJ2-6, is KAGVTQTPRYLIKTRGQQVTLSCSPISGHRSVSWYQQTPGQGLQFLFEYFSETQRNKGNFPGRFSGRQFSNSRSEMNVSTLELGDSALYLCASSLGPGANVLTFGAGSRLTVL.